The 7 T cell receptor beta chains presented below share a single source sample, sequenced in a study of monozygotic twins with inflammatory bowel disease. TCRdb derives one entry per CDR3 protein from the 5' RACE reads, leaving out DNA. Its listing shows roughly 320,000 distinct CDR3 sequences. Input material: blood. The receptor set was obtained from a human donor with ulcerative colitis or Crohn's disease, or a healthy co-twin of an affected twin (not recorded which).

V usage is TRBV3-1 and J usage is TRBJ2-7; TCRdb returns TRBD1, unconfirmable since there is no DNA. The CDR3 is 12 amino acids. Looked up from germline, CDR1 is LGHDT and CDR2 is YNNKEL (reference sequence). CDR3 sequence reads: CASSQPGGGQYF.

The chain combines TRBV12-3 or TRBV12-4 with TRBJ2-7. This CDR3 contains 15 residues. The CDR3 region is CASAETGSGSYEQYF.

V gene TRBV7-9 combines with J gene TRBJ2-7; TCRdb designates TRBD1, a call that cannot be tested without DNA. The CDR3 runs to 13 residues. Germline CDR1 SEHNR, CDR2 FQNEAQ (reference sequence). This chain's CDR3 is CASSFSGGNEQYF.

The rearrangement joins TRBV7-2 to TRBJ1-5; as DNA is missing, the TRBD1 call by TCRdb cannot be tested. The CDR3 extends over 15 amino acids. Per germline, CDR1 SGHTA and CDR2 FQGNSA. The CDR3 reads CASSLQVTGGQPQHF.

This sequence joins TRBV28 and TRBJ2-7; TCRdb designates TRBD2, a call that cannot be tested without DNA. CDR1 and CDR2 (germline): MDHEN, SYDVKM. The CDR3 has 12 residues. CDR3 residues: CASTGRNYEQYF.

This chain uses TRBV6-5 with TRBJ1-6; with no DNA, the TCRdb D assignment of TRBD1 cannot be verified. Germline V gene lookup returns CDR1 MNHEY and CDR2 SVGAGI. CDR3 length equals 15 residues. CDR3 protein: CASSYYRGSGSPLHF.

The chain carries TRBV10-3 and TRBJ2-1; there is no DNA to check the TCRdb D call of TRBD1. This CDR3 contains 13 residues. CDR1 and CDR2 (germline): ENHRY, SYGVKD. CDR3 loop: CAISPGAPNEQFF.